Listed below are T cell receptor beta chains from one sample, sequenced in a study of blood T cell repertoires in COVID-19. Data came from immunoSEQ multiplex PCR; TCRdb stores just in-frame clones and leaves some out. Among roughly 250,000 clones, more than 65% were seen once, and the ten largest hold roughly 4%. The sequenced sample was peripheral blood. The receptors here all came from a woman aged 40-49 years with active or convalescent COVID-19. CDR3s leave out the opening cysteine and the closing phenylalanine or tryptophan.

v_call: TRBV5-1; cdr3_aa: ASKVGGIWDEAF
v_call: TRBV5-1; cdr3_aa: ASSFGQSEKLF
v_call: TRBV20-1; cdr3_aa: SARRENTQY
v_call: TRBV5-1; cdr3_aa: ASGDNLNIQY
v_call: TRBV27; cdr3_aa: ASSFSTGLANSPLH
v_call: TRBV19; cdr3_aa: ASSPGTALEAF
v_call: TRBV28; cdr3_aa: ASSSSGDLLNSPLH
v_call: TRBV28; cdr3_aa: ASSAGQVEMDSPLH
v_call: TRBV3-1/TRBV3-2; cdr3_aa: ASSQDSWGAGGRDTQY
v_call: TRBV19; cdr3_aa: ASSMPGFGKDTEAF
v_call: TRBV4-1; cdr3_aa: ASSQGVSGANVLT
v_call: TRBV5-1; cdr3_aa: ASSLGAGSNQPQH
v_call: TRBV7-9; cdr3_aa: ASSLGQDNEKLF
v_call: TRBV5-4; cdr3_aa: ASSLAGVDRGGEQY
v_call: TRBV24-1; cdr3_aa: ATSEGSGKLSYEQY
v_call: TRBV4-1; cdr3_aa: ASSQGPTGGETQY
v_call: TRBV13; cdr3_aa: ASSFGQGGPGANVLT
v_call: TRBV28; cdr3_aa: ASRGQGNQPQH
v_call: TRBV5-1; cdr3_aa: ASKQGAQSTEAF
v_call: TRBV6-5; cdr3_aa: ASTAGTKFTDTQY
v_call: TRBV28; cdr3_aa: ASRGWNTEAF
v_call: TRBV15; cdr3_aa: ATSRDGRGATDTQY
v_call: TRBV5-1; cdr3_aa: ASSVGQAKEKLF
v_call: TRBV2; cdr3_aa: ASSNGLAGGAETQY
v_call: TRBV25-1; cdr3_aa: ASTPRTGWEQF
v_call: TRBV28; cdr3_aa: ASLQANPHGYT
v_call: TRBV7-2; cdr3_aa: ASSLGGPSTDTQY